A single sample is the source of the 25 T cell receptor beta chains below, sequenced in a study of STAT5B mutations in CD4+ large granular lymphocyte leukemia. Some clones are missing from TCRdb's copy, which holds only in-frame ones; the method was immunoSEQ multiplex PCR. The sample includes 25,000 to 30,000 clones, around 86% of them seen just once. What was sequenced was CD4+ T cells from blood buffy coats. The receptors were sampled from a human donor in good health.

This chain connects TRBV19 to TRBJ2-2, with D maybe TRBD2 (6 bases). Trimming stripped 0 bases from V and 5 bases from J, with 7 bases between. The CDR3 has 14 residues. From germline, CDR1 is LNHDA and CDR2 SQIVND (reference sequence). CDR3 DNA sequence: TGTGCCAGTAGTATAGATGGGAGGACCGGGGAGCTGTTTTTT. Its translation: CASSIDGRTGELFF. Drawing the rest from reference TRBV19 and TRBJ2-2, the complete variable domain is DGGITQSPKYLFRKEGQNVTLSCEQNLNHDAMYWYRQDPGQGLRLIYYSQIVNDFQKGDIAEGYSVSREKKESFPLTVTSAQKNPTAFYLCASSIDGRTGELFFGEGSRLTVL.

The gene calls are TRBV5-4 and TRBJ2-3, with D perhaps being TRBD1 or TRBD2 (9 bases each). Trimming left V 4 bases short and J 2 bases short, with 23 bases between. Germline V gene sequence: CDR1 SGHNT, CDR2 YYREEE (reference sequence). CDR3 length equals 18 residues. The DNA for the CDR3 is TGTGCCAGCAGCGGGACAGGGCTAGGACTAGCGCCCACAGATACGCAGTATTTT. It translates to CASSGTGLGLAPTDTQYF.

The rearrangement joins TRBV5-1 to TRBJ2-1; TRBD2 matches at 7 bases. The CDR3 length is 13 residues. Looked up from germline, CDR1 is SGHRS and CDR2 is YFSETQ. Unmatched junction bases numbered 6, after V lost 3 bases and J lost 9 bases. The CDR3 here is CASSSLTSVEQFF. For the CDR3, the DNA is TGCGCCAGCAGCTCACTCACTAGCGTTGAGCAGTTCTTC.

A few counts support this clone. This rearrangement joins TRBV6-6 to TRBJ2-7; D is unclear. V lost 0 bases to trimming and J lost 4 bases, with 7 bases between them. CDR1 is MNHNY and CDR2 is SVGAGI in the germline V gene (reference sequence). The CDR3 totals 13 residues. The CDR3 bases are TGTGCCAGCAGTTACTCGATGGGGTACGAGCAGTACGTC. Residues: CASSYSMGYEQYV.

The chain links TRBV7-9 to TRBJ1-2; tentative D call: TRBD1 (6 bases). The ends were cut back, 3 bases at V and 8 bases at J, with 13 bases in the middle. This CDR3 has 13 residues. Germline CDR1 SEHNR, CDR2 FQNEAQ (reference sequence). CDR3 in amino acids: CASSFRGYFGYTF. CDR3 in DNA: TGTGCCAGCAGCTTCAGGGGCTACTTCGGCTACACCTTC.

A single count supports this clone. The chain links TRBV6-5 to TRBJ2-3; D not certain. The CDR3 spans 11 residues. Trimming left V 8 bases short and J 2 bases short, with 5 bases between. Germline values: CDR1 MNHEY, CDR2 SVGAGI. The chain's CDR3 is CASGVTDTQYF. The CDR3, as DNA: TGTGCCAGCGGTGTCACAGATACGCAGTATTTT.

The rearrangement uses TRBV2 and TRBJ2-4; the D call may be TRBD1 or TRBD2 (5 bases each). The V end was cut by 5 bases, the J end by 13 bases, with 12 bases between. Per germline, CDR1 SNHLY and CDR2 FYNNEI. This CDR3 comprises 11 residues. CDR3 bases: TGTGCCAGCAGTATACACCGGGGCCAGTACTTC. Protein: CASSIHRGQYF.

The V gene is TRBV9, the J gene TRBJ2-5; 9 positions agree with TRBD2. Germline V gene lookup returns CDR1 SGDLS and CDR2 YYNGEE. This CDR3 has 16 residues. With 4 bases clipped from V and 3 bases from J, the junction kept 10 bases outside the gene matches. This CDR3 is CASSTSPTSGKETQYF. CDR3 nucleotides: TGTGCCAGCAGCACCTCCCCGACTAGCGGAAAAGAGACCCAGTACTTC.

The rearrangement uses TRBV4-1 and TRBJ2-1; perhaps TRBD2 as D (5 bases). V was trimmed by 0 bases and J by 8 bases, leaving 20 bases between them. The CDR3 contains 17 residues. CDR1 and CDR2 from the germline V gene are MGHRA and YSYEKL. CDR3 DNA sequence: TGCGCCAGCAGCCAAGATCGAGTGACCACTACTAGTTATGAGCAGTTCTTC. This sequence encodes CASSQDRVTTTSYEQFF.

The J gene is TRBJ1-1, the V gene TRBV19; no definite D call. This CDR3 is built from 13 residues. Germline CDR1 is LNHDA and CDR2 is SQIVND (reference sequence). Trimming shortened V by 6 bases and J by 0 bases, and 8 bases separated the two germline ends. CDR3 coding DNA: TGTGCCAGTAGCAAGCCACTGAACACTGAAGCTTTCTTT. Encoded protein: CASSKPLNTEAFF. Filled out from reference TRBV19 and TRBJ1-1, the complete variable domain reads DGGITQSPKYLFRKEGQNVTLSCEQNLNHDAMYWYRQDPGQGLRLIYYSQIVNDFQKGDIAEGYSVSREKKESFPLTVTSAQKNPTAFYLCASSKPLNTEAFFGQGTRLTVV.

This clone appeared a single time. The rearrangement joins TRBV19 to TRBJ1-4; 7 nucleotides match TRBD1. The CDR3 contains 16 residues. The germline CDR1 and CDR2 sequences are LNHDA and SQIVND (reference sequence). V was clipped by 1 base and J by 6 bases; unmatched bases: 8. This CDR3 reads CASSIAHTGADEKLFF. The CDR3 DNA sequence: TGTGCCAGTAGTATAGCTCACACAGGGGCGGATGAAAAACTGTTTTTT.

This chain joins TRBV5-8 and TRBJ2-5; D ambiguous. Germline loops: CDR1 SGHTS, CDR2 YDEGEE. The germline V and J ends were trimmed by 1 base and 5 bases, with 18 bases remaining between them. The CDR3 is 16 amino acids. The CDR3: CASSLLRLLPGETQYF. The CDR3 coding sequence is TGTGCCAGCAGCTTGCTCCGACTTCTCCCTGGGGAGACCCAGTACTTC.

The V and J genes are TRBV7-9 and TRBJ1-1; possible D gene TRBD1, 6 bases. This CDR3 contains 15 residues. Trimming stripped 1 base from V and 1 base from J, with 10 bases between. Germline V gives CDR1 SEHNR, CDR2 FQNEAQ (reference sequence). The CDR3 region is CASSLGGAGNTEAFF. The CDR3 DNA follows: TGTGCCAGCAGCTTAGGGGGGGCTGGGAACACTGAAGCTTTCTTT.

This clone showed up just once. The J gene is TRBJ2-2, the V gene TRBV5-1; D is possibly TRBD1 or TRBD2 (5 bases each). V shed 3 bases and J shed 1 base, with 10 bases lying between them. The germline V gene has CDR1 SGHRS and CDR2 YFSETQ. The CDR3 contains 15 residues. The CDR3 is CASSWGIENTGELFF. CDR3 bases: TGCGCCAGCAGCTGGGGGATTGAGAACACCGGGGAGCTGTTTTTT.

The chain recombines TRBV10-3 with TRBJ1-2; D gene uncertain. The V end was cut by 7 bases, the J end by 8 bases, with 14 bases between. Germline CDR1 ENHRY, CDR2 SYGVKD. The CDR3 covers 12 residues. The CDR3 region is CAIKKEVLGYTF. The CDR3 nucleotides read TGTGCCATCAAGAAGGAGGTTCTCGGCTACACCTTC.

The CDR3 coding sequence is TGTGCCAGCAGTGGTGGGGAGGGCACAGATACGCAGTATTTT. This gives the protein CASSGGEGTDTQYF. This rearrangement joins TRBV28 to TRBJ2-3; tentative D call: TRBD2 (6 bases). V lost 5 bases to trimming and J lost 1 base, with 10 bases between them. The CDR3 extends over 14 amino acids. The germline CDR1 and CDR2 sequences are MDHEN and SYDVKM.

The chain is built from TRBV5-4 and TRBJ2-3; TRBD2 aligns across 9 bases. This CDR3 spans 14 amino acids. The ends lost 0 bases at V and 10 bases at J; junction bases unmatched: 6. Germline assignment: CDR1 SGHNT and CDR2 YYREEE (reference sequence). CDR3 amino acids: CASSLASGTESQYF. CDR3 bases: TGTGCCAGCAGCTTGGCTAGCGGGACGGAATCGCAGTATTTT. Combining the CDR3 with reference TRBV5-4 and TRBJ2-3 gives the whole variable domain ETGVTQSPTHLIKTRGQQVTLRCSSQSGHNTVSWYQQALGQGPQFIFQYYREEENGRGNFPPRFSGLQFPNYSSELNVNALELDDSALYLCASSLASGTESQYFGPGTRLTVL.

The chain employs TRBV11-3 and TRBJ1-3; no firm D call. In germline, CDR1 is SGHNT, CDR2 YENEEA. The CDR3 length is 14 residues. V lost 3 bases and J 0 bases, leaving 6 bases between the germline ends. The DNA for the CDR3 is TGTGCCAGCAGCTTTGGTACCTCTGGAAACACCATATATTTT. This sequence encodes CASSFGTSGNTIYF.

With regard to this clone: Relative to the germline gene, one junction end is altered; a read error may explain this. The chain is built from TRBV5-4 and TRBJ1-5; no reliable D call. The V gene's germline CDR1 is SGHNT and CDR2 YYREEE (reference sequence). This CDR3 comprises 13 residues. The CDR3 nucleotides read TGCGCCAGCAGCCAATACGTGAATCAGCCCCAGCATTTT. It encodes CASSQYVNQPQHF.

The chain is built from TRBV4-1 and TRBJ1-4; D remains ambiguous. V lost 5 bases to trimming and J lost 6 bases, with 13 bases between them. CDR3 length: 14 residues. Germline-derived CDR1 and CDR2 are MGHRA and YSYEKL. The CDR3 DNA follows: TGCGCCAGCAGCGTTCAGGTTCGCGATGAAAAACTGTTTTTT. This encodes CASSVQVRDEKLFF.

The chain carries TRBV21-1 and TRBJ2-7; no check of the table's D call, TRBD1, against the DNA was made. TRBV21-1 is labeled a pseudogene. The CDR3 is made up of 18 amino acids. Written as DNA, the CDR3 is TGTGCCAGCAGCAAAGGGCGGACGACAGGGGATGCGTCCTACGAGCAGTACTTC. This sequence encodes CASSKGRTTGDASYEQYF.

V usage is TRBV7-2 and J usage is TRBJ1-3; unclear D gene. Trimming shortened V by 8 bases and J by 0 bases, and 11 bases separated the two germline ends. The CDR3 spans 14 residues. Looked up from germline, CDR1 is SGHTA and CDR2 is FQGNSA. The CDR3 protein is CASSLGVSGNTIYF. CDR3 DNA: TGTGCCAGCTCACTCGGCGTCTCTGGAAACACCATATATTTT.

The V gene is TRBV6-5, the J gene TRBJ1-6, with a weak D call TRBD1 (6 bases). Trimming took 6 bases from V and 8 from J, leaving 17 bases between them. The germline CDR1 and CDR2 sequences are MNHEY and SVGAGI. The CDR3 contains 15 residues. This CDR3 is CASSSLGGGYSPLHF. CDR3 DNA: TGTGCCAGCAGCTCCTTGGGGGGCGGTTATTCACCCCTCCACTTT.

The chain is built from TRBV27 and TRBJ2-3, with TRBD2 identical over 9 bases. CDR3 length: 18 residues. V lost 2 bases and J lost 3; bases outside the gene matches: 12. Germline V gene lookup returns CDR1 MNHEY and CDR2 SMNVEV (reference sequence). The CDR3 DNA is TGTGCCAGCAGTTTAAGTCCCTTCGGCGGGGGGGCGACAGATACGCAGTATTTT. Translating gives CASSLSPFGGGATDTQYF.

The chain joins TRBV7-9 to TRBJ2-5; maybe TRBD2 (6 bases). Germline V gives CDR1 SEHNR, CDR2 FQNEAQ (reference sequence). The CDR3 loop spans 17 amino acids. Trimming pared 5 bases from V and 0 bases from J, leaving 19 bases between. The CDR3 reads CASSPRWGDSNQETQYF. In nucleotides, the CDR3 is TGTGCCAGCAGCCCCCGTTGGGGGGACTCCAACCAAGAGACCCAGTACTTC.